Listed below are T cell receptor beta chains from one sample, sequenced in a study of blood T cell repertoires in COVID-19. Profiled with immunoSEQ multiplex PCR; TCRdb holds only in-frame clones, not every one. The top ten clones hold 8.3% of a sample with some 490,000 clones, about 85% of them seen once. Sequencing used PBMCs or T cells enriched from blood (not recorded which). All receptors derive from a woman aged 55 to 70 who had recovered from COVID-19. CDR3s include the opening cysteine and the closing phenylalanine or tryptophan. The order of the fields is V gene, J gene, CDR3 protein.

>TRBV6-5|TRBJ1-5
CASRDSALIYQPQHF
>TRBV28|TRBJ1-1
CASSLLQTEAFF
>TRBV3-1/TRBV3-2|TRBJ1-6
CASSQAPDREDSPLHF
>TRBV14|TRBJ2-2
CASRQRGGGTNTGELFF
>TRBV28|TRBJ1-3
CASSFGTAIRNTIYF
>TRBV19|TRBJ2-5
CASSNLRETQYF
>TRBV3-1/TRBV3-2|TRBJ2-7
CASSQATGTYEQYF
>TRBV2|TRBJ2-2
CASRNRDTGELFF
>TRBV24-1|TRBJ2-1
CATSDLGTAYNEQFF
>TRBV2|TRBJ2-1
CASREGFDSGYNEQFF
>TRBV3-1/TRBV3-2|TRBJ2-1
CASSARSSPYEQFF
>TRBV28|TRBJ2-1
CATSRMDSSLYNEQFF
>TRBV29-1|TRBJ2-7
CSVGRGTGRDEQYF
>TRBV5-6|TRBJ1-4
CASSLTGSGTNEKLFF
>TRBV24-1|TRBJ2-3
CATKTSGRGDTQYF
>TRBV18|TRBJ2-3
CASSHGGATDTQYF
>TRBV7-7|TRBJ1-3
CASSLYPPEVAATSSGNTIYF
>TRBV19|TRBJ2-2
CATQSYYSTGELFF
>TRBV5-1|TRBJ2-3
CASSSGTSGGMNQYF
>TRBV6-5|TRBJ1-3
CASRRGQYLGNTIYF
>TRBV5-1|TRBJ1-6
CASSLTAQNSPLHF
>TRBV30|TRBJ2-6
CAWSVGQPGANVLTF
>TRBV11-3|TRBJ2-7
CASSARGQGEAGSYEQYF
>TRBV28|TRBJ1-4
CASSPGTGIYEKLFF
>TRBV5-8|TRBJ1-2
CASSLRGGRDGYTF
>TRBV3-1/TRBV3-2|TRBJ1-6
CASSQTGSPNSPLHF
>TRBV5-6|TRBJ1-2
CASSFKAGLTKGYTF
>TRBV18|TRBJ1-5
CASSRGQYLDSNQPQHF
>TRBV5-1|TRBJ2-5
CASSLQLQETQYF
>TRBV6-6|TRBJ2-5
CASRDSQETQYF
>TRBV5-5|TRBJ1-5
CASSRTAANQPQHF
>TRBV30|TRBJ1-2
CAWRVEGLGGYTF
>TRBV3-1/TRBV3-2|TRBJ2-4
CASSPSGGVGKNIQYF
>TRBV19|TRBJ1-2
CASRRTVNYGYTF
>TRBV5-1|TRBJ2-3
CASSFSGISTDTQYF
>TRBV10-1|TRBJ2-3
CASGAGGRTDTQYF